This T cell receptor (beta chain) is from a study of response to subunit inactivated influenza vaccine (dated by TCRdb to the late 2010s). Study-level background: The study used deep quantitative T cell receptor repertoire profiling to track responses to a trivalent subunit inactivated influenza vaccine. Beyond this particular receptor, the publication reports: It was suggested by the authors that each seasonal influenza vaccination may recruit only a limited number of new T cells.

The library was generated by RT-PCR. TCRdb lists the instrument as Illumina HiSeq 2500. TCRdb cleaned the public reads at Q25 with fastp, built clones with MiXCR and kept in-frame beta chains. All rows with the same CDR3 protein become a single entry with the most common DNA and genes. Across this sample there are 650,000 to 800,000 distinct CDR3 sequences, with about 15% seen only once. The ten biggest clones cover 5.5% to 7% of the sample. This clonotype was counted only a few times. Its antigen has not been determined. No base-level quality is on record; no much larger clone is a single base apart. CDR1 and CDR2, per the germline V gene, are SQVTM and ANQGSEA. The CDR3 measures 12 amino acids from cysteine to phenylalanine. The entry retains the CDR3 DNA only, 36 bases that are in frame from base 1. The junction carries 11 bases between V and J, which are trimmed by 5 bases and 6 bases respectively.

Sequenced here: PBMCs from blood, sampled around 14 days before vaccination. The sequence joins TRBV29-1 to TRBJ2-1; no D gene can be assigned with confidence. This clonotype was sampled from a man in his fifties or sixties who received an inactivated influenza vaccine. Donor details come from another sample of the same person, matched by shared clones. The CDR3 reads as follows: CSVSISGNEQFF. The DNA reads as follows: TGCAGCGTTTCGATTTCGGGCAATGAGCAGTTCTTC.